This T cell receptor (beta chain) was recorded in a study of CD8 T cells in ankylosing spondylitis. General study findings and limits: Significant enrichment of disease-linked clones was reported in matched ankylosing spondylitis synovial fluid. Characteristic of ankylosing spondylitis blood, it appeared, was a TCR beta motif comprising eight highly homologous variants.

Comment on this clonotype: As yet, its antigen is unknown.

In germline, CDR1 is SGHDN, CDR2 FVKESK. The CDR3 contains 13 residues. The V end was cut by 4 bases, the J end by 3 bases, with 10 bases between. 5'-RACE, quantitative and with molecular barcodes, yielded the TCR beta libraries. TCRdb re-called the 5' RACE reads through MiXCR, storing one row per CDR3 protein. The sample records approximately 500,000 distinct CDR3 sequences, more than 9.5% being singletons. This TCR derives from a male donor with ankylosing spondylitis. J is TRBJ2-7 and V is TRBV14; D ambiguous. The source material was blood, either unsorted or a sorted T cell fraction (not recorded which). The CDR3 DNA is TGTGCCAGCAGCCCCGTCCCGCTCTACGAGCAGTACTTC. Encoded protein: CASSPVPLYEQYF.